Shown below are 8 T cell receptor beta chains from a single sample sequenced in a study of control samples from healthy donors and cancer patients. Only in-frame clones appear in the TCRdb table, and some are missing; sequencing was by immunoSEQ multiplex PCR. This table holds approximately 150,000 clones, just over 85% found once. The source material was blood. The receptors shown here come from a man between 18 and 35 years old in good health.

The chain joins TRBV7-9 to TRBJ2-7, with D maybe TRBD2 (5 bases). Germline V CDR1 and CDR2: SEHNR, FQNEAQ (reference sequence). V lost 2 bases, J lost 5 bases, and 10 bases lay in between. CDR3 length: 13 residues. This chain's CDR3 is CASSLSSGDEQYF. The CDR3 nucleotides are TGTGCCAGCAGCTTAAGTTCCGGGGACGAGCAGTACTTC.

The CDR3 region is CASSFSGGPLLEQFF. In DNA, the CDR3 is TGTGCCAGCAGCTTTAGCGGGGGGCCTCTCCTTGAGCAGTTCTTC. This chain joins TRBV11-2 and TRBJ2-1, with 10 bases lining up with TRBD2. This CDR3 has 15 amino acids. With V trimmed by 3 bases and J by 9 bases, 8 bases remained unmatched. Germline CDR1 reads SGHAT; CDR2 reads FQNNGV.

V gene TRBV27 combines with J gene TRBJ2-1, with D perhaps TRBD2 (6 bases). The CDR3 totals 14 residues. The germline V gene has CDR1 MNHEY and CDR2 SMNVEV (reference sequence). Trimming stripped 6 bases from V and 4 bases from J, with 13 bases between. The CDR3 DNA follows: TGTGCCAGCAGACTAGCCCGAACATACAATGAGCAGTTCTTC. As protein: CASRLARTYNEQFF.

The chain links TRBV28 to TRBJ1-6, with D possibly matching TRBD1 (5 bases). V was clipped by 3 bases and J by 6 bases, with 12 bases between them. The CDR3 spans 15 residues. Germline V gene data show CDR1 as MDHEN and CDR2 as SYDVKM. CDR3: CASSLEGPINSPLHF. The CDR3 bases are TGTGCCAGCAGTTTGGAGGGACCGATTAATTCACCCCTCCACTTT.

The genes are TRBV29-1 and TRBJ1-1; no clear D. The ends were cut back, 5 bases at V and 6 bases at J, with 10 bases in the middle. There are 11 residues in the CDR3. Germline V gene lookup returns CDR1 SQVTM and CDR2 ANQGSEA. The DNA of the CDR3 is TGCAGCGTTAGGCCTCTCCCTGAAGCTTTCTTT. As protein: CSVRPLPEAFF.

The chain links TRBV5-1 to TRBJ1-1, with unresolved D. From germline, CDR1 is SGHRS and CDR2 YFSETQ. The CDR3 totals 13 residues. Trimming pared 4 bases from V and 1 base from J, leaving 8 bases between. The CDR3 loop reads CASSRPGNTEAFF. CDR3 sequence (DNA): TGCGCCAGCAGCCGGCCAGGGAACACTGAAGCTTTCTTT. Full variable domain (outside the CDR3, taken from reference TRBV5-1 and TRBJ1-1): KAGVTQTPRYLIKTRGQQVTLSCSPISGHRSVSWYQQTPGQGLQFLFEYFSETQRNKGNFPGRFSGRQFSNSRSEMNVSTLELGDSALYLCASSRPGNTEAFFGQGTRLTVV.

This chain connects TRBV7-5 to TRBJ2-7; the table assigns TRBD2, which was not confirmed against the DNA. TRBV7-5 is a pseudogene segment. The CDR3 is 18 amino acids. The CDR3 nucleotides are TGTGCCTCCCCGACACACCCCCCGGGGGGGCCCCTTCTGTACGAGCAGTACTTC. Translated: CASPTHPPGGPLLYEQYF.

The rearrangement uses TRBV7-2 and TRBJ1-3; possible D gene TRBD1, 6 bases. This CDR3 is built from 17 residues. V was trimmed by 4 bases and J by 5 bases, leaving 21 bases between them. CDR1 is SGHTA, CDR2 FQGNSA, per germline. The CDR3 region has the DNA TGTGCCAGCAGCTGGATTAATGACAGGTCTCTGAGAAACACCATATATTTT. It yields the protein CASSWINDRSLRNTIYF.